A selection of T cell receptor beta chains follows, all from one sample in a study of blood T cell repertoires in COVID-19. Data came from immunoSEQ multiplex PCR; TCRdb stores just in-frame clones and leaves some out. The profile shows 130,000 to 150,000 clones, roughly 90% of them singletons. Sequencing was carried out using peripheral blood. The receptors originated from a man aged 45-65 years with active or convalescent COVID-19. The CDR3 runs from the conserved cysteine through the conserved F or W. D genes are given only for firm matches. Size is stated for part of the rows, as once, few or many counts, or as a class when the clone is expanded.

TRBJ2-1,TRBV6-1,NA,NA,CASSEGSLGEQFF,TGTGCCAGCAGTGAAGGCTCCCTAGGCGAGCAGTTCTTC
TRBJ1-5,TRBV28,NA,NA,CASSLRLLGQPQHF,TGTGCCAGCAGTTTAAGACTATTGGGTCAGCCCCAGCATTTT
TRBJ1-2,TRBV5-5,NA,TRBD1,CASSLVGQGVWGYTF,TGTGCCAGCAGCTTGGTGGGACAGGGGGTGTGGGGCTACACCTTC
TRBJ2-4,TRBV28,NA,TRBD1,CASSLGTGGSRGDIQYF,TGTGCCAGCAGTTTAGGGACAGGGGGCTCTAGGGGAGACATTCAGTACTTC
TRBJ2-5,TRBV6-6,NA,TRBD2,CASSGPIAGGETQYF,TGTGCCAGCAGTGGCCCGATAGCGGGAGGAGAGACCCAGTACTTC
TRBJ2-7,TRBV7-8,NA,TRBD2,CASGVLAASYEQYF,TGTGCCAGCGGGGTACTAGCGGCCTCCTACGAGCAGTACTTC
TRBJ1-1,TRBV14,once,NA,CASSQDKGTGNTEAFF,TGTGCCAGCAGCCAAGATAAAGGGACTGGGAACACTGAAGCTTTCTTT
TRBJ2-1,TRBV19,once,TRBD2,CARGTSGTFGTYNEQFF,TGTGCCAGGGGGACTAGCGGGACCTTTGGCACCTACAATGAGCAGTTCTTC
TRBJ2-2,TRBV5-1,NA,TRBD2,CASSRGRAGGNTGELFF,TGCGCCAGCAGCCGAGGACGGGCGGGAGGGAACACCGGGGAGCTGTTTTTT
TRBJ2-7,TRBV9,NA,TRBD2,CASGGDEQYF,TGTGCCAGCGGGGGGGACGAGCAGTACTTC
TRBJ1-3,TRBV28,NA,NA,CASSLTGNLNTIYF,TGTGCCAGCAGTTTAACGGGGAACTTAAACACCATATATTTT
TRBJ1-1,TRBV24-1,NA,TRBD1,CATSESWDRGPAFF,TGTGCCACCAGTGAATCATGGGACAGAGGGCCTGCTTTCTTT
TRBJ1-1,TRBV9,NA,NA,CASSGGGNPGAEAFF,TGTGCCAGCAGCGGCGGGGGGAACCCGGGGGCTGAAGCTTTCTTT
TRBJ1-5,TRBV29-1,NA,TRBD1,CSVHQGAGQPQHF,TGCAGCGTTCACCAGGGGGCAGGGCAGCCCCAGCATTTT
TRBJ1-2,TRBV3-1/TRBV3-2,few,TRBD1,CASSQTSTGAGYTF,TGTGCCAGCAGCCAGACGAGTACAGGGGCCGGCTACACCTTC
TRBJ2-1,TRBV18,NA,TRBD1,CASSPGQGRGNEQFF,TGTGCCAGCTCACCGGGACAGGGACGCGGCAATGAGCAGTTCTTC
TRBJ2-3,TRBV5-4,once,TRBD2,CASRIAGGPGDTQYF,TGTGCCAGCAGAATAGCGGGAGGGCCGGGAGATACGCAGTATTTT
TRBJ2-3,TRBV7-9,NA,NA,CASDEQSGDTQYF,TGTGCCAGCGACGAACAGAGCGGAGATACGCAGTATTTT
TRBJ2-3,TRBV27,NA,NA,CASSSRLGKDTQYF,TGTGCCAGCAGTTCCAGACTAGGAAAAGATACGCAGTATTTT
TRBJ1-1,TRBV7-9,NA,NA,CASSFSQPSEAFF,TGTGCCAGCAGCTTCTCACAGCCCAGCGAAGCTTTCTTT
TRBJ2-6,TRBV25-1,NA,NA,CASSDFGANVLTF,TGTGCCAGCAGTGACTTTGGGGCCAACGTCCTGACTTTC
TRBJ1-1,TRBV25-1,NA,TRBD1,CASIDDRALTEAFF,TGTGCCAGCATTGATGACAGGGCGTTGACTGAAGCTTTCTTT
TRBJ2-1,TRBV4-3,once,NA,CASSQEWAPSYNEQFF,TGCGCCAGCAGCCAAGAGTGGGCCCCCTCCTACAATGAGCAGTTCTTC
TRBJ2-7,TRBV2,NA,NA,CASSVQAYEQYF,TGTGCCAGCAGTGTGCAGGCCTACGAGCAGTACTTC
TRBJ1-1,TRBV4-1,NA,NA,CASSQAWGENTEAFF,TGCGCCAGCAGCCAAGCCTGGGGAGAGAACACTGAAGCTTTCTTT
TRBJ2-3,TRBV19,NA,NA,CASSKGLTQYF,TGTGCCAGTAGTAAGGGACTCACGCAGTATTTT
TRBJ1-1,TRBV28,NA,NA,CASSPTGKSTEAFF,TGTGCCAGCAGTCCCACAGGGAAGAGCACTGAAGCTTTCTTT
TRBJ2-7,TRBV5-5,NA,TRBD2,CASNIPGGAHEQYF,TGTGCCAGCAACATCCCGGGGGGGGCCCACGAGCAGTACTTC
TRBJ1-2,TRBV9,few,NA,CASSQPDRYGYTF,TGTGCCAGCAGCCAACCCGACAGATATGGCTACACCTTC
TRBJ1-5,TRBV19,NA,NA,CASNLGQTHSNQPQHF,TGTGCCAGTAACTTAGGACAGACACATAGCAATCAGCCCCAGCATTTT
TRBJ2-1,TRBV19,NA,TRBD2,CASSGTSGRAKRFF,TGTGCCAGTAGTGGGACTAGCGGGAGGGCCAAACGGTTCTTC
TRBJ1-3,TRBV25-1,NA,NA,CASTLGGNTIYF,TGTGCCAGCACTCTCGGGGGAAACACCATATATTTT
TRBJ2-3,TRBV2,NA,NA,CASSEVASQTQYF,TGTGCCAGCAGTGAAGTGGCCTCTCAAACGCAGTATTTT
TRBJ2-2,TRBV18,NA,NA,CASSPNTLPRAGELFF,TGTGCCAGCTCACCGAACACCCTTCCGAGGGCCGGGGAGCTGTTTTTT
TRBJ1-4,TRBV9,NA,NA,CASSVGSGNEKLFF,TGTGCCAGCAGCGTAGGTTCGGGGAATGAAAAACTGTTTTTT
TRBJ2-2,TRBV7-9,once,TRBD2,CASSGTSGANTGELFF,TGTGCCAGCAGCGGGACTAGCGGTGCGAACACCGGGGAGCTGTTTTTT
TRBJ2-5,TRBV7-2,once,TRBD2,CASSPTRLASRRIAETQYF,TGTGCCAGCAGCCCTACACGACTAGCGTCCCGGAGAATTGCAGAGACCCAGTACTTC